The 14 T cell receptor beta chains below were found in one sample sequenced in a study of T-cell reconstitution after alpha-beta-depleted transplantation in children. For TCRbeta, the library was prepared with unique molecular identifiers. MiXCR was run by TCRdb on the PCR reads, yielding one entry per CDR3 protein. This table holds approximately 500,000 distinct CDR3 sequences, over 25% found once. The material was PBMCs, obtained before TCRalphabeta/CD19-depleted stem cell transplant. The receptors were gathered from a boy less than two years old with Wiskott-Aldrich syndrome, due to receive a stem cell transplant.

This clonotype was seen only a few times. The V and J genes are TRBV20-1 and TRBJ2-1; 10 bases are a match to TRBD2. The CDR3 sequence is 14 residues long. Germline loops: CDR1 DFQATT, CDR2 SNEGSKA (reference sequence). The V gene end was trimmed by 7 bases and the J gene end by 8 bases; junction bases not matched to a gene: 11. Written as DNA, the CDR3 is TGCAGTGGACAATGGCTAGCGGGAGATGATGAGCAGTTCTTC. Translation gives CSGQWLAGDDEQFF.

The CDR3: CASSPGPGGVYNEQFF. Written as DNA, the CDR3 is TGTGCCAGCAGTCCCGGCCCGGGAGGGGTGTACAATGAGCAGTTCTTC. The chain recombines TRBV6-1 with TRBJ2-1; 8 bases fit TRBD2. The ends lost 5 bases at V and 4 bases at J; junction bases unmatched: 10. The CDR3 loop spans 16 amino acids. Germline V gene sequence: CDR1 MNHNS, CDR2 SASEGT.

Only a few counts were recorded for this clonotype. The chain has TRBV4-2 and TRBJ2-1, with 10 bases that match TRBD2. The V gene end was trimmed by 0 bases and the J gene end by 8 bases; junction bases not matched to a gene: 4. Germline lookup yields CDR1 LGHNA and CDR2 YNFKEQ. This CDR3 has 15 amino acids. The CDR3 DNA is TGTGCCAGCAGCCAAGAGGCTAGCGGGAGTGATGAGCAGTTCTTC. Protein product: CASSQEASGSDEQFF.

This clonotype was observed a single time. V is TRBV30 and J is TRBJ1-4; 7 nucleotides match TRBD1. This CDR3 region has 13 residues. CDR1 is GTSNPN, CDR2 SVGIG, per germline (reference sequence). V was pared by 5 bases and J by 8 bases, with 8 bases of the junction left unmatched. CDR3 protein: CAWGGQTQEKLFF. Written as DNA, the CDR3 is TGTGCCTGGGGGGGACAGACCCAGGAAAAACTGTTTTTT.

The chain has TRBV20-1 and TRBJ2-7, with TRBD2 identical over 9 bases. V shed 7 bases, J shed 0 bases, and the junction held 4 bases outside the gene matches. Germline lookup yields CDR1 DFQATT and CDR2 SNEGSKA (reference sequence). The CDR3 length is 13 residues. The CDR3 DNA is TGCAGTGTAGCGGGAGCATTCTCCTACGAGCAGTACTTC. Translating gives CSVAGAFSYEQYF.

The chain recombines TRBV28 with TRBJ2-7; the D gene is possibly TRBD2 (6 bases). The CDR3 covers 15 residues. Trimming pared 3 bases from V and 2 bases from J, leaving 14 bases between. Germline assignment: CDR1 MDHEN and CDR2 SYDVKM. The CDR3 nucleotides are TGTGCCAGCAGTTTGTCCCGGGGGATTACCTACGAGCAGTACTTC. Encoded protein: CASSLSRGITYEQYF. The variable domain in full, with the rest retrieved from reference TRBV28 and TRBJ2-7, is DVKVTQSSRYLVKRTGEKVFLECVQDMDHENMFWYRQDPGLGLRLIYFSYDVKMKEKGDIPEGYSVSREKKERFSLILESASTNQTSMYLCASSLSRGITYEQYFGPGTRLTVT.

This clonotype turned up a few times. The chain is built from TRBV10-3 and TRBJ2-2; perhaps TRBD2 as D (6 bases). This CDR3 has 13 amino acids. CDR1 is ENHRY, CDR2 SYGVKD, per germline. V lost 8 bases and J lost 4, with 11 bases in between. DNA for the CDR3: TGTGCCATCGCATTCGGGGGCACCGGGGAGCTGTTTTTT. As protein: CAIAFGGTGELFF.

This clonotype was detected only a few times. The chain combines TRBV6-5 with TRBJ1-1; possibly TRBD1 for D (5 bases). Germline CDR1 and CDR2: MNHEY and SVGAGI. The CDR3 contains 14 residues. V was pared by 0 bases and J by 3 bases, with 8 bases between. CDR3 DNA: TGTGCCAGCAGTTACTCAGGGACGGACACTGAAGCTTTCTTT. This encodes CASSYSGTDTEAFF.

This clonotype was counted only a few times. The J gene is TRBJ2-7, the V gene TRBV20-1; a possible D gene is TRBD1 (5 bases). V was pared by 4 bases and J by 3 bases, with 10 bases between. The CDR3 is 12 amino acids. Germline CDR1 DFQATT, CDR2 SNEGSKA (reference sequence). The chain's CDR3 is CSATRQSYEQYF. The CDR3 nucleotides read TGCAGTGCTACCCGACAGAGCTACGAGCAGTACTTC.

This chain joins TRBV10-3 and TRBJ2-5; D call uncertain. The length of the CDR3 is 14 residues. Germline V gene sequence: CDR1 ENHRY, CDR2 SYGVKD. Trimming left V 6 bases short and J 1 base short, with 12 bases between. DNA for the CDR3: TGTGCCATCAGCCGTGACTGGCGCCAAGAGACCCAGTACTTC. It specifies CAISRDWRQETQYF.

The V gene is TRBV27, the J gene TRBJ2-4; D is ambiguous. The CDR3 is made up of 14 amino acids. CDR1 and CDR2 from the germline V gene are MNHEY and SMNVEV (reference sequence). The V and J ends lost 6 bases and 0 bases respectively, with 9 bases between them. The CDR3 sequence: CASRSVLAKNIQYF. The CDR3 DNA reads TGTGCCAGCAGAAGCGTTCTAGCCAAAAACATTCAGTACTTC.

CDR3 coding DNA: TGTGCCAGCAGTGAGGAGAACACAGATACGCAGTATTTT. Translating gives CASSEENTDTQYF. The chain carries TRBV2 and TRBJ2-3, with D unclear. V shed 3 bases and J shed 2 bases, with 6 bases lying between them. Germline V gene sequence: CDR1 SNHLY, CDR2 FYNNEI. This CDR3 has 13 amino acids.

The chain uses TRBV9 and TRBJ1-3; 7 bases map to TRBD1. CDR3 length equals 16 residues. Germline CDR1 and CDR2: SGDLS and YYNGEE. V lost 3 bases and J lost 0; bases outside the gene matches: 6. Here the CDR3 reads CASSERTGRSGNTIYF. The CDR3 coding sequence is TGTGCCAGCAGCGAGCGGACAGGCCGCTCTGGAAACACCATATATTTT.

The chain has TRBV5-1 and TRBJ2-1; 7 bases are a match to TRBD2. The CDR3 runs to 14 residues. The V gene's germline CDR1 is SGHRS and CDR2 YFSETQ. The V segment lost 6 bases and the J segment 3 bases; nucleotides outside the gene matches: 6. The CDR3 DNA is TGCGCCAGCAAGGGGCTAGCGGACTACAATGAGCAGTTCTTC. Translation: CASKGLADYNEQFF.